This T cell receptor (beta chain) is drawn from a study of Graves' ophthalmopathy and Graves' hyperthyroidism. As for the study in general: Peripheral blood sampling preceded any treatment and occurred at initial diagnosis.

Over 18 months of follow-up, stable hyperthyroidism required that no ophthalmopathy appear. Only newly diagnosed hyperthyroidism patients aged 18 to 65, with under 2 months' duration, were enrolled. A volume of 9.5 to 10 ml of fresh peripheral blood supplied the PBMCs. This clonotype was recorded at least ten times. Trimming cost V 0 bases and J 3 bases, with 8 bases left between them. CDR3 length: 14 residues. Germline CDR1 and CDR2: SGHTA and FQGNSA. The sequenced template was RNA, covering the TCR beta CDR3 region. HTBI primers served in a first-round RT-PCR, which a second-round multiplex PCR followed. TCRdb ran MiXCR on the multiplex PCR reads and lists one entry per CDR3 protein. There are 400,000 to 450,000 distinct CDR3 sequences in the sample; around 21% occur only once, and 3% lies in the top ten.

The receptor's source is a woman in her late teens or twenties with stable Graves' hyperthyroidism. The sequenced material came from peripheral blood. The genes are TRBV7-2 and TRBJ1-2, with D perhaps TRBD1 (5 bases). This chain's CDR3 is CASSLASRDYGYTF. DNA of the CDR3: TGTGCCAGCAGCTTAGCGAGCAGGGACTATGGCTACACCTTC.